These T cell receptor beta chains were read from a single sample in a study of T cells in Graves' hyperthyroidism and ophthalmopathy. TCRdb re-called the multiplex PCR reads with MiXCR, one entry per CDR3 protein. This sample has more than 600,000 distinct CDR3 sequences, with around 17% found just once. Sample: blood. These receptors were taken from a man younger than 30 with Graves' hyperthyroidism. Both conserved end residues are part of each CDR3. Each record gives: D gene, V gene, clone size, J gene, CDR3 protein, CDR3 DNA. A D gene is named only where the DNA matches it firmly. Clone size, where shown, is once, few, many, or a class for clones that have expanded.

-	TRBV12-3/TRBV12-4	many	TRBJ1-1	CASSFLGTEAFF	TGTGCCAGCAGTTTCCTCGGCACTGAAGCTTTCTTT
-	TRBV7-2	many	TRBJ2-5	CASSLLGLGETQYF	TGTGCCAGCAGCTTACTAGGGCTGGGGGAGACCCAGTACTTC
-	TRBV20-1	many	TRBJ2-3	CSARTPGGGMDTQYF	TGCAGTGCTCGGACACCGGGTGGGGGAATGGATACGCAGTATTTT
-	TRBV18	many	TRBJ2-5	CASSPPNQGKETQYF	TGTGCCAGCTCACCACCGAACCAGGGAAAAGAGACCCAGTACTTC
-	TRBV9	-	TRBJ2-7	CASSPRSGPSGRNEQYF	TGTGCCAGCAGCCCTAGATCGGGACCGTCGGGCAGGAACGAGCAGTACTTC
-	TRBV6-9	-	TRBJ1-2	CASSYPQQGYGYTF	TGTGCCAGCAGTTACCCCCAACAGGGCTATGGCTACACCTTC
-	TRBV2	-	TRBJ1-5	CASKEGRNQPQHF	TGTGCCAGCAAGGAAGGACGCAATCAGCCCCAGCATTTT
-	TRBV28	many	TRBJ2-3	CASSILTSPTDTQYF	TGTGCCAGCAGTATCTTAACTAGTCCCACAGATACGCAGTATTTT
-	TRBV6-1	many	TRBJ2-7	CASTPPAGPGGSYEQYF	TGTGCCAGCACCCCTCCGGCGGGACCCGGGGGCTCCTACGAGCAGTACTTC
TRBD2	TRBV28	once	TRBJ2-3	CASRLPSGNPSTDTQYF	TGTGCCAGCAGACTCCCTAGCGGGAACCCTAGCACAGATACGCAGTATTTT
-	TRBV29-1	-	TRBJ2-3	CSVGGSRDRGDTQYF	TGCAGCGTTGGCGGAAGCAGGGACCGTGGGGATACGCAGTATTTT
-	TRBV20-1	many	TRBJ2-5	CSASPGRMKETQYF	TGCAGTGCTAGTCCCGGACGGATGAAAGAGACCCAGTACTTC
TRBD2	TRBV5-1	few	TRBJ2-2	CASSLTGLARNTGELFF	TGCGCCAGCAGCTTAACCGGACTAGCGAGGAACACCGGGGAGCTGTTTTTT
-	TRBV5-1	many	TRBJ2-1	CASSLKRNLNNNEQFF	TGCGCCAGCAGCTTGAAGCGGAACCTCAATAACAATGAGCAGTTCTTC
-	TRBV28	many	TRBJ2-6	CASSSTGGPANVLTF	TGTGCCAGCAGTTCGACGGGGGGCCCGGCCAACGTCCTGACTTTC
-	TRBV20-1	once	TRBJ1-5	CSASPNRVSRQPQHF	TGCAGTGCTAGCCCCAACCGGGTCTCAAGACAGCCCCAGCATTTT
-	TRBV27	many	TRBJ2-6	CASSFGVAGANVLTF	TGTGCCAGCAGTTTTGGGGTCGCTGGGGCCAACGTCCTGACTTTC
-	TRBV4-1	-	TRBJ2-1	CASSQARRGQEQFF	TGCGCCAGCAGCCAAGCCCGACGCGGTCAAGAGCAGTTCTTC
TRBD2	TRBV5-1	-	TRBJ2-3	CASSTGTSARTDTQYF	TGCGCCAGCAGCACGGGGACTAGCGCACGCACAGATACGCAGTATTTT
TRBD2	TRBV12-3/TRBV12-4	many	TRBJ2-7	CASSSSGNYEQYF	TGTGCCAGCAGTTCTAGCGGCAACTACGAGCAGTACTTC
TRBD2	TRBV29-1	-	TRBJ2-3	CSVELAGHTDTQYF	TGCAGCGTTGAACTAGCGGGCCACACAGATACGCAGTATTTT
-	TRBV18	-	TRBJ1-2	CASSEQEHGYTF	TGTGCCAGCTCAGAGCAGGAACATGGCTACACCTTC
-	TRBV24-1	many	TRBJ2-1	CATSDGGGTSSYNEQFF	TGTGCCACCAGTGATGGGGGAGGGACAAGCTCCTACAATGAGCAGTTCTTC
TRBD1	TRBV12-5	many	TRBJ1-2	CASGLDPGGYGYTF	TGTGCTAGTGGTCTCGATCCAGGGGGCTATGGCTACACCTTC
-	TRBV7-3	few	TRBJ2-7	CASSTSEQGEQYF	TGTGCCAGCAGCACCTCTGAGCAGGGCGAGCAGTACTTC
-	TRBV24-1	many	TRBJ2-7	CATSDQDYEQYF	TGTGCCACCAGTGACCAGGACTATGAGCAGTACTTC
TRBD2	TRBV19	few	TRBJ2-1	CASTGRGWGAYNEQFF	TGTGCCAGTACCGGGAGGGGATGGGGAGCCTACAATGAGCAGTTCTTC
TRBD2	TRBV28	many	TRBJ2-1	CAIQNPGLAANEQFF	TGTGCCATCCAAAATCCGGGACTAGCGGCAAATGAGCAGTTCTTC
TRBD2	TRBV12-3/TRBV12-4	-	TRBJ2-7	CASSSRLAGGFFRTYEQYF	TGTGCCAGCAGTTCACGGCTAGCGGGAGGATTTTTCCGAACCTACGAGCAGTACTTC
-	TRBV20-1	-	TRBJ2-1	CSARGLGPSYNKQFF	TGCAGTGCTAGGGGACTGGGTCCGTCCTACAATAAGCAGTTCTTC
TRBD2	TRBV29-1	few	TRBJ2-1	CSVEERGEPPFF	TGCAGCGTTGAAGAGCGGGGGGAGCCCCCGTTCTTC
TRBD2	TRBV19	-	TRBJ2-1	CASSMGGSGSYNEQFF	TGTGCCAGTAGTATGGGAGGGTCTGGCTCCTACAATGAGCAGTTCTTC
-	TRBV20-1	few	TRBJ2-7	CSGGDATGEQYF	TGCAGTGGGGGAGACGCTACTGGCGAGCAGTACTTC
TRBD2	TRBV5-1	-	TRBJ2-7	CASSAPTSGGSYEQYF	TGCGCCAGCAGCGCCCCGACTAGCGGTGGCTCCTACGAGCAGTACTTC
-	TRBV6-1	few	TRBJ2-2	CASKKSLTTGELFF	TGTGCCAGCAAAAAGAGCCTGACCACCGGGGAGCTGTTTTTT
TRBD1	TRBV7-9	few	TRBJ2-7	CASSPGGPVSYEQYF	TGTGCCAGCAGTCCAGGGGGCCCCGTCTCCTACGAGCAGTACTTC
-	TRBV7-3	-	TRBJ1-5	CASSPEMPQHF	TGTGCCAGCAGCCCAGAAATGCCCCAGCATTTT
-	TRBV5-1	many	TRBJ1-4	CASSLARGTYEKLFF	TGCGCCAGCAGCCTAGCCCGTGGGACGTACGAAAAACTGTTTTTT
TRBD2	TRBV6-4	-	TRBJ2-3	CASSLGWGTSGSRKVGDTQYF	TGTGCCAGCAGTCTCGGGTGGGGGACTAGCGGGAGCCGGAAAGTAGGAGATACGCAGTATTTT
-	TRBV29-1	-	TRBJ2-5	CSVLISGKETQYF	TGCAGCGTACTGATTAGCGGAAAAGAGACCCAGTACTTC
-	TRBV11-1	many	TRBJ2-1	CASSLGRVGVAEQFF	TGTGCCAGCAGCTTAGGTAGGGTGGGTGTGGCCGAGCAGTTCTTC
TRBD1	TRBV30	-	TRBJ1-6	CAWSDGQGIYNSPLHF	TGTGCCTGGAGCGATGGACAGGGAATTTATAATTCACCCCTCCACTTT
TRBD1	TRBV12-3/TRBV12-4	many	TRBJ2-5	CASRETGYQETQYF	TGTGCCAGCAGAGAGACAGGGTACCAAGAGACCCAGTACTTC
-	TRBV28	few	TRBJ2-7	CASSFLDEQYF	TGTGCCAGCAGTTTCCTGGACGAGCAGTACTTC
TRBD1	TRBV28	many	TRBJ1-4	CASSQDRGDEKLFF	TGTGCCAGCAGTCAGGACAGGGGAGATGAAAAACTGTTTTTT